These 27 T cell receptor beta chains were all obtained from the same sample, sequenced in a study of blood T cell repertoires in COVID-19. Repertoires were generated with immunoSEQ multiplex PCR, while TCRdb's copy carries only in-frame clones and drops some. The sample has around 250,000 clones, 85% to 90% seen once. The sample consisted of peripheral blood. The receptors were sampled from a woman aged 60 to 75 with COVID-19, enrolled during active disease.

The CDR3 spells CASSKAREGRLNTEAFF. CDR3 coding DNA: TGTGCCAGCAGCAAAGCGCGGGAGGGACGGTTGAACACTGAAGCTTTCTTT. The chain carries TRBV21-1 and TRBJ1-1. TRBV21-1 has pseudogene status. The length of the CDR3 is 17 residues.

This clone was counted a single time. The rearrangement links TRBV5-6 to TRBJ1-5, with 10 nucleotides matching TRBD1. Germline V CDR1 and CDR2: SGHDT, YYEEEE. The CDR3 has 14 residues. After removal of 3 bases from V and 12 bases from J, the junction contained 9 bases not matched to a gene. The CDR3 reads CASSSTTGQGVQHF. CDR3 in DNA: TGTGCCAGCAGCTCAACCACCGGACAGGGGGTCCAGCATTTT.

The rearrangement links TRBV4-3 to TRBJ2-1; TRBD2 agrees at 8 bases. This CDR3 has 15 amino acids. V shed 1 base and J 8 bases; nucleotides not matched to a gene: 7. CDR1 is LGHNA and CDR2 is YSLEER in the germline V gene. CDR3 protein: CASSQAGGLIHEQFF. CDR3 bases: TGCGCCAGCAGCCAAGCGGGGGGGCTTATCCATGAGCAGTTCTTC.

The count of this clone is one. The chain recombines TRBV5-4 with TRBJ1-2; unclear D gene. Germline CDR1 reads SGHNT; CDR2 reads YYREEE (reference sequence). The CDR3 spans 13 residues. V was clipped by 2 bases and J by 4 bases, with 9 bases between them. DNA for the CDR3: TGTGCCAGCAGCTTACCAGGATTCTATGGCTACACCTTC. It encodes CASSLPGFYGYTF.

The rearrangement joins TRBV7-8 to TRBJ2-4, with D possibly matching TRBD1 (5 bases). Germline lookup yields CDR1 SGHVS and CDR2 FQNEAQ. V was trimmed by 1 base and J by 1 base, leaving 14 bases between them. CDR3 length: 17 residues. The CDR3 loop is CASSLEGLYGAKNIQYF. DNA of the CDR3: TGTGCCAGCAGCTTAGAGGGGCTTTACGGGGCCAAAAACATTCAGTACTTC. Full variable domain (missing parts from reference TRBV7-8 and TRBJ2-4): GAGVSQSPRYKVAKRGQDVALRCDPISGHVSLFWYQQALGQGPEFLTYFQNEAQLDKSGLPSDRFFAERPEGSVSTLKIQRTQQEDSAVYLCASSLEGLYGAKNIQYFGAGTRLSVL.

Comment on this clone: One end of the junction is discordant with germline, which a read error may explain. This chain links TRBV7-7 with TRBJ1-3, with D possibly matching TRBD1 (5 bases). The CDR3 spans 17 residues. Germline lookup yields CDR1 SSHAT and CDR2 FNYEAQ (reference sequence). The CDR3 loop reads CASSSGQGGSSGNTIYF. The CDR3 DNA follows: TGTGCTAGCAGCTCGGGCCAGGGCGGGAGCTCTGGAAACACCATATATTTT.

This rearrangement joins TRBV3-1 (or the pseudogene TRBV3-2) to TRBJ2-1; D not resolved. Germline values: CDR1 LGHDT, CDR2 YNNKEL (reference sequence). Trimming shortened V by 1 base and J by 6 bases, and 16 bases separated the two germline ends. This CDR3 has 16 residues. The chain's CDR3 is CASSQGLSMVTNEQFF. The DNA for the CDR3 is TGTGCCAGCAGCCAAGGACTTTCCATGGTAACCAATGAGCAGTTCTTC.

The chain carries TRBV30 and TRBJ2-1; 8 bases agree with TRBD2. From germline, CDR1 is GTSNPN and CDR2 SVGIG (reference sequence). The CDR3 has 13 amino acids. With V trimmed by 7 bases and J by 12 bases, 14 bases remained unmatched. CDR3 nucleotides: TGTGCCTCCGCCGCGGGGGGAGGGACCGGGCAGTTCTTC. As protein: CASAAGGGTGQFF.

This clone was recorded once. J is TRBJ2-1 and V is TRBV12-3 or TRBV12-4; the D gene is possibly TRBD1 (5 bases). The CDR3 extends over 12 amino acids. V shed 2 bases and J shed 11 bases, with 10 bases lying between them. As DNA, the CDR3 is TGTGCCAGCAGTTTAAAGGGGCAGAAGCAGTTCTTC. As protein: CASSLKGQKQFF.

V and J are TRBV12-3 or TRBV12-4 and TRBJ1-2; possibly TRBD1 for D (5 bases). The CDR3 has 13 residues. Trimming took 6 bases from V and 7 from J, leaving 15 bases between them. The CDR3 DNA reads as TGTGCCAGCAGGGCCCAGGGTGGCGTTGGCTACACCTTC. Amino acids: CASRAQGGVGYTF.

This sequence joins TRBV19 and TRBJ1-3; 9 bases agree with TRBD1. Per the germline V gene, CDR1 is LNHDA and CDR2 is SQIVND (reference sequence). The CDR3 is 15 residues long. V shed 7 bases and J 0 bases; nucleotides not matched to a gene: 4. CDR3 sequence (DNA): TGTGCCAGTACCCGGGACAGGGACTCTGGAAACACCATATATTTT. Translated: CASTRDRDSGNTIYF. Based on the CDR3 plus reference TRBV19 and TRBJ1-3, the full variable domain is DGGITQSPKYLFRKEGQNVTLSCEQNLNHDAMYWYRQDPGQGLRLIYYSQIVNDFQKGDIAEGYSVSREKKESFPLTVTSAQKNPTAFYLCASTRDRDSGNTIYFGEGSWLTVV.

The V call is TRBV7-9, the J call TRBJ1-2, with D hard to call. Germline CDR1 reads SEHNR; CDR2 reads FQNEAQ (reference sequence). The CDR3 has 14 amino acids. The V end was cut by 0 bases, the J end by 4 bases, with 9 bases between. The CDR3 region is CASSLAERFYGYTF. CDR3 nucleotide sequence: TGTGCCAGCAGCTTAGCGGAGCGTTTCTATGGCTACACCTTC.

The rearrangement links TRBV4-2 to TRBJ2-3; D gene unclear. In germline, CDR1 is LGHNA, CDR2 YNFKEQ. There are 15 residues in the CDR3. Trimming removed 0 bases from V and 0 bases from J, with 7 bases in between. The CDR3 sequence: CASSQEYASTDTQYF. The CDR3 coding sequence is TGTGCCAGCAGCCAAGAATACGCGAGCACAGATACGCAGTATTTT.

CDR3 sequence: CASSSRDRPFYNEQFF. DNA for the CDR3: TGTGCCAGCAGCTCCCGGGACAGGCCTTTCTACAATGAGCAGTTCTTC. The chain recombines TRBV7-9 with TRBJ2-1; TRBD1 matches 8 bases. Germline CDR1 and CDR2: SEHNR and FQNEAQ (reference sequence). CDR3 length equals 16 residues. The V and J ends lost 4 bases and 3 bases, in that order; junction bases with no gene match: 8.

The rearrangement joins TRBV6-2 or TRBV6-3 to TRBJ2-7; 7 bases match TRBD1. Looked up from germline, CDR1 is MNHEY and CDR2 is SVGEGT. The length of the CDR3 is 15 residues. V dropped 5 bases and J dropped 4; count of bases not matched to a gene: 11. In nucleotides, the CDR3 is TGTGCCAGCAGTCAGACTATACAGGGGTTTTACGAGCAGTACTTC. This sequence encodes CASSQTIQGFYEQYF.

The chain links TRBV5-1 to TRBJ1-6; 7 bases agree with TRBD1. Germline V gene data show CDR1 as SGHRS and CDR2 as YFSETQ. The junction had 12 bases not matched to a gene; V was cut back by 4 bases and J by 8 bases. The CDR3 spans 16 residues. CDR3: CASSVDTRQGYSPLHF. The CDR3 DNA reads as TGCGCCAGCAGCGTAGACACCCGACAGGGCTATTCACCCCTCCACTTT. Full variable domain (remainder filled in from reference TRBV5-1 and TRBJ1-6): KAGVTQTPRYLIKTRGQQVTLSCSPISGHRSVSWYQQTPGQGLQFLFEYFSETQRNKGNFPGRFSGRQFSNSRSEMNVSTLELGDSALYLCASSVDTRQGYSPLHFGNGTRLTVT.

J is TRBJ2-7 and V is TRBV6-5; D possibly corresponds to TRBD1 (6 bases). The CDR3 runs to 12 residues. Trimming cost V 6 bases and J 0 bases, with 6 bases left between them. Germline CDR1 is MNHEY and CDR2 is SVGAGI. The CDR3 DNA sequence: TGTGCCAGCAGAGGGGGCTCCTACGAGCAGTACTTC. It specifies CASRGGSYEQYF.

The chain carries TRBV3-1 (or the pseudogene TRBV3-2) and TRBJ1-1; a weak D match, TRBD1 (6 bases). The CDR3 contains 16 residues. V was shortened by 0 bases and J by 2 bases, with 13 bases between the two germline ends. CDR1 and CDR2 (germline): LGHDT, YNNKEL (reference sequence). The CDR3 is CASSQEKQGFNTEAFF. The CDR3 DNA follows: TGTGCCAGCAGCCAAGAAAAGCAGGGGTTTAACACTGAAGCTTTCTTT.

This CDR3 reads CSVVGTGGTYEQYF. CDR3 nucleotides: TGCAGCGTGGTCGGGACAGGGGGAACCTACGAGCAGTACTTC. The chain combines TRBV29-1 with TRBJ2-7, with 11 bases fitting TRBD1. V dropped 6 bases and J dropped 2; count of bases not matched to a gene: 6. This CDR3 has 14 residues. CDR1 SQVTM and CDR2 ANQGSEA come from the germline V gene.

This sequence joins TRBV4-3 and TRBJ2-1, with 9 positions matching TRBD1. V was clipped by 0 bases and J by 7 bases; unmatched bases: 7. Germline V lookup: CDR1 LGHNA, CDR2 YSLEER. CDR3 length: 16 residues. The CDR3 bases are TGCGCCAGCAGCCAAGATGGACGACAGGGGGAAAATGAGCAGTTCTTC. Translated, it gives CASSQDGRQGENEQFF.

The chain uses TRBV19 and TRBJ1-2; TRBD1 matches at 10 bases. V gave up 4 bases and J gave up 7 bases; unmatched junction bases: 9. This CDR3 is built from 15 residues. Looked up from germline, CDR1 is LNHDA and CDR2 is SQIVND (reference sequence). The CDR3 region is CASSTTGGFGSGYTF. The CDR3 region has the DNA TGTGCCAGTAGTACGACAGGGGGCTTCGGGAGTGGCTACACCTTC.

DNA of the CDR3: TGTGCCAGCAGAGCAGACAGATACTATGGCTACACCTTC. Protein: CASRADRYYGYTF. This chain uses TRBV6-6 with TRBJ1-2, with D possibly matching TRBD1 (5 bases). Trimming stripped 6 bases from V and 3 bases from J, with 11 bases between. In germline, CDR1 is MNHNY, CDR2 SVGAGI (reference sequence). The CDR3 extends over 13 amino acids.

The chain combines TRBV2 with TRBJ2-7; TRBD1 is a possible D gene (6 bases). The CDR3 sequence is 13 residues long. V shed 6 bases and J shed 2 bases, with 11 bases lying between them. Germline CDR1 is SNHLY and CDR2 is FYNNEI. The CDR3 DNA sequence: TGTGCCAGCAGAACAGGGTCCCCCTACGAGCAGTACTTC. Protein: CASRTGSPYEQYF. Complete variable domain (other parts from reference TRBV2 and TRBJ2-7): EPEVTQTPSHQVTQMGQEVILRCVPISNHLYFYWYRQILGQKVEFLVSFYNNEISEKSEIFDDQFSVERPDGSNFTLKIRSTKLEDSAMYFCASRTGSPYEQYFGPGTRLTVT.

This clone was counted only a few times. The chain combines TRBV5-1 with TRBJ2-6, with 7 bases matching TRBD1. This CDR3 comprises 15 residues. CDR1 and CDR2 from the germline V gene are SGHRS and YFSETQ. The ends lost 7 bases at V and 0 bases at J; junction bases unmatched: 4. CDR3 bases: TGCGCCAGCGGGGGACAGCTCTCTGGGGCCAACGTCCTGACTTTC. The encoded protein is CASGGQLSGANVLTF.

The rearrangement uses TRBV29-1 and TRBJ2-7, with D perhaps matching TRBD2 (5 bases). V lost 4 bases and J 3 bases, leaving 13 bases between the germline ends. Per germline, CDR1 SQVTM and CDR2 ANQGSEA. This CDR3 contains 13 residues. The CDR3: CSVAPDGIYEQYF. In DNA form, the CDR3 reads TGCAGCGTTGCCCCCGACGGGATCTACGAGCAGTACTTC.

The gene calls are TRBV2 and TRBJ1-1; D unresolved. Trimming took 6 bases from V and 4 from J, leaving 12 bases between them. Per the germline V gene, CDR1 is SNHLY and CDR2 is FYNNEI. The CDR3 extends over 13 amino acids. The CDR3 coding sequence is TGTGCCAGCAGAACTGGGTGGAGCACTGAAGCTTTCTTT. The encoded protein is CASRTGWSTEAFF.

The chain couples TRBV4-2 to TRBJ2-5; a possible D gene is TRBD2 (6 bases). Between the trimmed V and J ends, which lost 4 bases and 9 bases, there was a span of 24 bases. The germline V gene has CDR1 LGHNA and CDR2 YNFKEQ. The CDR3 runs 16 residues. CDR3 protein: CASSPEEGQALTAQYF. CDR3 DNA: TGTGCCAGCAGCCCCGAGGAGGGGCAAGCTTTGACCGCCCAGTACTTC.